These 22 T cell receptor beta chains originate from one sample sequenced in a study of low-dose radiotherapy and immunotherapy resistance in tumors. Gene-specific TRAV and TRBV primers were used for first-strand cDNA, covering alpha and beta chains. TCRs were put through roughly 20 PCR cycles of amplification with Phusion. A constant-region primer and the V-primer adapter served as the primer pair. A single record per CDR3 protein comes from TCRdb applying MiXCR to the reads. The table lists 60,000 or so distinct CDR3 sequences, less than 30% of them singletons. The time point: after trial treatment. Treatment meaning: LDRT plus nivolumab, ipilimumab, low-dose cyclophosphamide and aspirin (RACIN trial). Sequenced here: PBMCs, sampled after low-dose radiotherapy plus immunotherapy. The source of these receptors is a male donor with prostate cancer.

This clonotype was seen at least ten times. J is TRBJ2-2 and V is TRBV12-3 or TRBV12-4; a weak D match, TRBD2 (5 bases). The CDR3 is 13 residues long. V shed 5 bases and J shed 6 bases, with 10 bases lying between them. The CDR3 DNA is TGTGCCAGCAGTCGACTGAGGGCCGGGGAGCTGTTTTTT. Encoded protein: CASSRLRAGELFF.

The V gene is TRBV7-9, the J gene TRBJ2-1, with 11 bases lining up with TRBD2. The germline V gene encodes CDR1 SEHNR and CDR2 FQNEAQ (reference sequence). The CDR3 contains 15 residues. The V and J ends lost 5 bases and 9 bases, in that order; junction bases with no gene match: 9. The DNA for the CDR3 is TGTGCCAGCAGCCCCCATAGCGGGAGGGGGGGTGAGCAGTTCTTC. Translating it yields CASSPHSGRGGEQFF.

This clonotype was observed many times. The chain carries TRBV7-9 and TRBJ2-1; 9 positions match TRBD1. Germline V gene sequence: CDR1 SEHNR, CDR2 FQNEAQ (reference sequence). CDR3 length: 11 amino acids. Trimming cost V 5 bases and J 15 bases; bases outside gene matches: 5. CDR3 residues: CASSQGQGPFF. As DNA, the CDR3 is TGTGCCAGCAGCCAGGGACAGGGTCCGTTCTTC.

This clonotype was detected a few times. The rearrangement links TRBV27 to TRBJ2-6; the D call may be TRBD1 or TRBD2 (6 bases each). CDR1 and CDR2 (germline): MNHEY, SMNVEV (reference sequence). V lost 2 bases, J lost 2 bases, and 22 bases lay in between. This CDR3 comprises 20 residues. Here the CDR3 reads CASSLDSGWGDIAGANVLTF. The CDR3 DNA reads as TGTGCCAGCAGTTTAGACTCAGGTTGGGGGGACATAGCTGGGGCCAACGTCCTGACTTTC.

There are many counts of this clonotype. The rearrangement links TRBV19 to TRBJ1-3, with D possibly being TRBD1 (5 bases). The CDR3 has 12 residues. CDR1 is LNHDA and CDR2 is SQIVND in the germline V gene (reference sequence). Between the trimmed V and J ends, which lost 6 bases and 6 bases, there was a span of 9 bases. CDR3 nucleotides: TGTGCCAGTAGCCGACAGTCAAACACCATATATTTT. Amino acids: CASSRQSNTIYF.

This clonotype was seen ten or more times. The chain recombines TRBV6-2 or TRBV6-3 with TRBJ2-1; TRBD2 matches at 13 bases. In germline, CDR1 is MNHEY, CDR2 SVGEGT. The CDR3 extends over 16 amino acids. With V trimmed by 6 bases and J by 10 bases, 12 bases remained unmatched. CDR3 amino acids: CASSPLLAGGPVEQFF. The CDR3 DNA is TGTGCCAGCAGCCCATTACTAGCGGGGGGGCCAGTCGAGCAGTTCTTC.

This clonotype is medium-sized (0.01 to 0.1%) by share. V usage is TRBV12-3 or TRBV12-4 and J usage is TRBJ1-5; TRBD1 might be the D (5 bases). This CDR3 is built from 15 residues. Between the trimmed V and J ends, which lost 3 bases and 1 base, there was a span of 10 bases. As DNA, the CDR3 is TGTGCCAGCAGTTTTCCCGGGGGGAGCAATCAGCCCCAGCATTTT. Translated, it gives CASSFPGGSNQPQHF.

Turning to this clonotype: Given a far larger clone just one base away, this is likely a sequencing read error. This chain joins TRBV5-8 and TRBJ2-3; 11 bases agree with TRBD2. Germline V gene sequence: CDR1 SGHTS, CDR2 YDEGEE. This CDR3 region has 16 residues. CDR3 DNA sequence: TGCTCCAGCAGCATTGGGACTAGCGGAAACACAGATACGCAGTATTTT. Translating it yields CSSSIGTSGNTDTQYF.

This clonotype turned up a few times. The rearrangement joins TRBV6-6 to TRBJ2-1; 9 bases line up with TRBD2. In germline, CDR1 is MNHNY, CDR2 SVGAGI (reference sequence). This CDR3 is 18 amino acids long. V lost 2 bases, J lost 7 bases, and 15 bases stayed unmatched. The CDR3 loop reads CASSYTTGGAGGRNEQFF. The CDR3, as DNA: TGTGCCAGCAGTTACACAACCGGCGGCGCGGGAGGGCGTAATGAGCAGTTCTTC.

At least ten counts were recorded for this clonotype. The rearrangement uses TRBV12-3 or TRBV12-4 and TRBJ1-6; TRBD1 might be the D (5 bases). V lost 3 bases and J 11 bases, leaving 11 bases between the germline ends. CDR3 length equals 13 residues. CDR3 in amino acids: CASSLEQVAPLHF. The CDR3 region has the DNA TGTGCCAGCAGTTTGGAACAGGTCGCACCCCTCCACTTT.

In this sample, this clonotype turned up many times. The rearrangement links TRBV6-6 to TRBJ2-1; 10 nucleotides align to TRBD2. Unmatched junction bases numbered 6, after V lost 6 bases and J lost 4 bases. Germline CDR1 and CDR2: MNHNY and SVGAGI (reference sequence). The CDR3 spans 15 residues. This CDR3 reads CASSNSGGRYNEQFF. Here the CDR3 DNA reads TGTGCCAGCAGCAATAGCGGGGGGAGGTACAATGAGCAGTTCTTC.

This clonotype was seen repeatedly, ten times or more. This sequence joins TRBV5-1 and TRBJ1-1, with D maybe TRBD1 (6 bases). This CDR3 spans 15 amino acids. Germline CDR1 reads SGHRS; CDR2 reads YFSETQ. V lost 1 base, J lost 3 bases, and 13 bases lay in between. This chain's CDR3 is CASSLSGAGDTEAFF. The DNA of the CDR3 is TGCGCCAGCAGCTTGTCAGGGGCTGGGGACACTGAAGCTTTCTTT.

This chain links TRBV6-1 with TRBJ1-5, with a weak D call TRBD1 (6 bases). Trimming took off 5 bases at V and 5 bases at J, with 16 bases between the two ends. The CDR3 runs 15 residues. Looked up from germline, CDR1 is MNHNS and CDR2 is SASEGT. CDR3 residues: CASSTDPTGYQPQHF. Here the CDR3 DNA reads TGTGCCAGCAGTACGGATCCCACAGGGTATCAGCCCCAGCATTTT.

On this clonotype: The DNA is omitted, as the CDR3 cannot be located on it reliably, and the CDR3 follows TCRdb's listing. The V and J genes are TRBV7-2 and TRBJ1-2; the D segment call TRBD1 is taken from the table without a DNA check. The CDR3 length is 23 residues, termini included. Germline V gives CDR1 SGHTA, CDR2 FQGNSA. CDR3 residues: CASTNQTSLYFCASGQGPYGYTF.

This clonotype was observed at least ten times. V is TRBV20-1 and J is TRBJ2-7, with no clear D. Germline V gene data show CDR1 as DFQATT and CDR2 as SNEGSKA (reference sequence). The CDR3 extends over 14 amino acids. V was cut by 6 bases and J by 2 bases, with 17 bases left in between. In DNA form, the CDR3 reads TGCAGTGCCCTTAGCACCCAGAGGACCTACGAGCAGTACTTC. It is translated as CSALSTQRTYEQYF.

The chain combines TRBV7-2 with TRBJ2-5; the match to TRBD1 covers 7 bases. From germline, CDR1 is SGHTA and CDR2 FQGNSA. CDR3 length equals 14 residues. V was clipped by 5 bases and J by 9 bases; unmatched bases: 12. CDR3 loop: CASSEGTVAEAQYF. Written as DNA, the CDR3 is TGTGCCAGCAGCGAAGGGACAGTCGCTGAGGCCCAGTACTTC.

In its sample, this clonotype was seen many times. The chain couples TRBV5-1 to TRBJ1-2, with D maybe TRBD1 (5 bases). This CDR3 comprises 14 residues. V shed 3 bases and J shed 2 bases, with 11 bases lying between them. CDR1 and CDR2 from the germline V gene are SGHRS and YFSETQ. The CDR3 nucleotides read TGCGCCAGCAGCTGGACGGACACAAACTATGGCTACACCTTC. It codes for CASSWTDTNYGYTF.

This clonotype came up many times. The CDR3 ends on some other residue instead of the conserved phenylalanine or tryptophan, so this is likely a read error. The chain links TRBV11-2 to TRBJ2-1; D might be TRBD1 (5 bases). Germline V gene data show CDR1 as SGHAT and CDR2 as FQNNGV. Trimming cost V 3 bases and J 4 bases, with 16 bases left between them. The CDR3 runs to 16 residues. CDR3 nucleotide sequence: TGTGCCAGCAGCTTGTCGCAGGGAATAGTATACAATGAGCAGTTCTCC. It codes for CASSLSQGIVYNEQFS.

The chain uses TRBV6-1 and TRBJ2-6, with D hard to call. Germline V gene data show CDR1 as MNHNS and CDR2 as SASEGT. V lost 9 bases, J lost 2 bases, and 14 bases lay in between. The CDR3 has 15 residues. CDR3 amino acids: CASSRIRAGANVLTF. For the CDR3, the DNA is TGTGCCAGTAGTCGGATTAGGGCTGGGGCCAACGTCCTGACTTTC.

In its sample, this clonotype was seen many times. The V and J genes are TRBV7-9 and TRBJ2-5, with 9 nucleotides matching TRBD1. Germline trimming cut 6 bases from V and 4 bases from J; bases unmatched to any gene: 3. The CDR3 is made up of 13 amino acids. Germline V gene data show CDR1 as SEHNR and CDR2 as FQNEAQ (reference sequence). CDR3 nucleotide sequence: TGTGCCAGCAGTACGACAGGGGGAGAGACCCAGTACTTC. Translated, it gives CASSTTGGETQYF.

This clonotype was counted ten times or more. V gene TRBV4-3 combines with J gene TRBJ2-7; D remains ambiguous. The germline CDR1 and CDR2 sequences are LGHNA and YSLEER. Between the trimmed V and J ends, which lost 5 bases and 2 bases, there was a span of 13 bases. The CDR3 spans 14 residues. DNA of the CDR3: TGCGCCAGCAGCACCCGGACGACCCCCTACGAGCAGTACTTC. Protein: CASSTRTTPYEQYF.

This clonotype was found once. This likely stems from a read error, as it lies one base from a far larger clone. The V call is TRBV7-9, the J call TRBJ2-1; 15 bases agree with TRBD2. This CDR3 has 18 amino acids. After removal of 6 bases from V and 7 bases from J, the junction contained 13 bases not matched to a gene. The germline V gene encodes CDR1 SEHNR and CDR2 FQNEAQ (reference sequence). The CDR3 DNA follows: TGTGCCAGCAGACGGAGGACTAGCGGGGGGGGTAGTTGGAATGAGCAGTTCTTC. It codes for CASRRRTSGGGSWNEQFF.